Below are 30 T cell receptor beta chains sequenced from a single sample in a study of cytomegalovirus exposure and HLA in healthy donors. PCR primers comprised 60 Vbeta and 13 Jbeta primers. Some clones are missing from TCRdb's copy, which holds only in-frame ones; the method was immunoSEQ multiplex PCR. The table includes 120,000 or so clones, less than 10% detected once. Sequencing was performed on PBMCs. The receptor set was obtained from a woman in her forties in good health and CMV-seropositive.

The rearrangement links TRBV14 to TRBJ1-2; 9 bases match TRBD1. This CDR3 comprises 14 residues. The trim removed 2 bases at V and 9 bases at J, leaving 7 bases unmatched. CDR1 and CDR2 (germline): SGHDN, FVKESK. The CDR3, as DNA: TGTGCCAGCAGCCAACGGGACAGGGCATCAAGCTACACCTTC. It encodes CASSQRDRASSYTF.

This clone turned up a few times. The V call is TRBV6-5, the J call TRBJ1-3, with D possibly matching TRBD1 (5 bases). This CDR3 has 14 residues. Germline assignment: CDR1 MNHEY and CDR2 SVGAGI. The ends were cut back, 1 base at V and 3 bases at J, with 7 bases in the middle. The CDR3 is CASSYFGGGNTIYF. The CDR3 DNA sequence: TGTGCCAGCAGTTACTTCGGGGGTGGAAACACCATATATTTT.

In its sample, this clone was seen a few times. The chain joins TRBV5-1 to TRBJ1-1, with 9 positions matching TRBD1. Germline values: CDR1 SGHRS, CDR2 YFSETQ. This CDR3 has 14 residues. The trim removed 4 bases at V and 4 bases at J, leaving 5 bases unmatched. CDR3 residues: CASSAGTGSTEAFF. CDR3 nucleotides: TGCGCCAGCAGCGCCGGGACAGGGTCCACTGAAGCTTTCTTT.

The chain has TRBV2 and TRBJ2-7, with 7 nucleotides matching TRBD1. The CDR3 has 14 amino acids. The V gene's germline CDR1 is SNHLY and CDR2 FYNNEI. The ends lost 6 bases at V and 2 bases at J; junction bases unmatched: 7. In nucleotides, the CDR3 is TGTGCCAGCAGACGGGACAGTTCAGCCTACGAGCAGTACTTC. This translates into CASRRDSSAYEQYF. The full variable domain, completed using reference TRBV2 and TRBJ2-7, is EPEVTQTPSHQVTQMGQEVILRCVPISNHLYFYWYRQILGQKVEFLVSFYNNEISEKSEIFDDQFSVERPDGSNFTLKIRSTKLEDSAMYFCASRRDSSAYEQYFGPGTRLTVT.

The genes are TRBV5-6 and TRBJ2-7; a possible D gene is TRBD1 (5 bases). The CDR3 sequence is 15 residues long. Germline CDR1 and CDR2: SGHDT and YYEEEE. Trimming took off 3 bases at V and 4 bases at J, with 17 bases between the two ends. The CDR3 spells CASSSYRRGNYEQYF. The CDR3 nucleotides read TGTGCCAGCAGCTCATACCGAAGGGGAAATTACGAGCAGTACTTC.

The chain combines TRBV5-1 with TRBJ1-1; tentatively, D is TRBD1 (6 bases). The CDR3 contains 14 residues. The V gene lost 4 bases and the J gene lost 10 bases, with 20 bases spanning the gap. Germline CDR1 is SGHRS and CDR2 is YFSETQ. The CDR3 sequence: CASSIGQPPAAAFF. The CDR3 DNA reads TGCGCCAGCAGCATAGGACAGCCTCCGGCTGCAGCTTTCTTT.

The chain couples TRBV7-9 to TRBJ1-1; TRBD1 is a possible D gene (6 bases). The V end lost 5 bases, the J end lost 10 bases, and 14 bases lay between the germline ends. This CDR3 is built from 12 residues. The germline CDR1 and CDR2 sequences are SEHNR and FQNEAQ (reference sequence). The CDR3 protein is CASSNEGVAAFF. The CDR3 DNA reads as TGTGCCAGCAGCAATGAGGGGGTTGCAGCTTTCTTT.

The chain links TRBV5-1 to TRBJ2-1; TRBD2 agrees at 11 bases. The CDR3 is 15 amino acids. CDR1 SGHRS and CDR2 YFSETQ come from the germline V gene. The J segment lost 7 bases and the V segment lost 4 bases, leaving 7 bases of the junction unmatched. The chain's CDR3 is CASSISGGARNEQFF. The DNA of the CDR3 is TGCGCCAGCAGCATTAGCGGGGGGGCGAGGAATGAGCAGTTCTTC. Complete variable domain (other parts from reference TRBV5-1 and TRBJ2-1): KAGVTQTPRYLIKTRGQQVTLSCSPISGHRSVSWYQQTPGQGLQFLFEYFSETQRNKGNFPGRFSGRQFSNSRSEMNVSTLELGDSALYLCASSISGGARNEQFFGPGTRLTVL.

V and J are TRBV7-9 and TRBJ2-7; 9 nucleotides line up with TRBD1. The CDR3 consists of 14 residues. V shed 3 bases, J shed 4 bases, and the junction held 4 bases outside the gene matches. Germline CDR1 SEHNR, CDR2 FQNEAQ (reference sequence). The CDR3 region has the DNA TGTGCCAGCAGCTTCGGACAGGGGACGTACGAGCAGTACTTC. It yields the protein CASSFGQGTYEQYF.

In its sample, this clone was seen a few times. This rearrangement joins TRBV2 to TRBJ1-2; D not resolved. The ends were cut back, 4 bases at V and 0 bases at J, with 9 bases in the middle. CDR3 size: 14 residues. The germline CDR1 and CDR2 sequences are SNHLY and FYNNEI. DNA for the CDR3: TGTGCCAGCAGTGTGGCAGATACTAACTATGGCTACACCTTC. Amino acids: CASSVADTNYGYTF. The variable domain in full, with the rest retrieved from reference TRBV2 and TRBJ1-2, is EPEVTQTPSHQVTQMGQEVILRCVPISNHLYFYWYRQILGQKVEFLVSFYNNEISEKSEIFDDQFSVERPDGSNFTLKIRSTKLEDSAMYFCASSVADTNYGYTFGSGTRLTVV.

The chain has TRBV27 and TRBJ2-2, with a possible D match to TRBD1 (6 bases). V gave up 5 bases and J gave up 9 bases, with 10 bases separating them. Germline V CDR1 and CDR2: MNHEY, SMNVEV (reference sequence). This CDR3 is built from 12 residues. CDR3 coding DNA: TGTGCCAGCAGTATACAGGGTAGGGAGCTGTTTTTT. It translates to CASSIQGRELFF.

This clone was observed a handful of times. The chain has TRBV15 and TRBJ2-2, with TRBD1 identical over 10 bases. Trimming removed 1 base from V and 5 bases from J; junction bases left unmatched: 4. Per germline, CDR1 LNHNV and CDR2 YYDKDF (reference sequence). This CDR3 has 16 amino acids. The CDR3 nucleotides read TGTGCCACCAGCAGAGCCGGGACAGGGGTAACCGGGGAGCTGTTTTTT. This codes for CATSRAGTGVTGELFF.

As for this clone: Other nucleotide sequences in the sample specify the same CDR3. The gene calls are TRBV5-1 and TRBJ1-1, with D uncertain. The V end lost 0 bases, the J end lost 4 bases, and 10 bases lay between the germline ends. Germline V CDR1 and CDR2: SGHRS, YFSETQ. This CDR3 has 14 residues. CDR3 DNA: TGCGCCAGCAGCTTGGCCTCAGGAGGCACTGAAGCTTTCTTT. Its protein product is CASSLASGGTEAFF. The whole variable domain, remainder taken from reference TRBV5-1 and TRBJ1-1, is KAGVTQTPRYLIKTRGQQVTLSCSPISGHRSVSWYQQTPGQGLQFLFEYFSETQRNKGNFPGRFSGRQFSNSRSEMNVSTLELGDSALYLCASSLASGGTEAFFGQGTRLTVV.

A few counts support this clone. CDR3 DNA sequence: TGTGCCAGCAGCCCTTTCGGGACAGGGGCAATAGCTTTCTTT. Its translation: CASSPFGTGAIAFF. The chain uses TRBV7-9 and TRBJ1-1, with TRBD1 matching over 10 bases. The V and J ends lost 5 bases and 10 bases, in that order; junction bases with no gene match: 10. The germline CDR1 and CDR2 sequences are SEHNR and FQNEAQ (reference sequence). The CDR3 length is 14 residues.

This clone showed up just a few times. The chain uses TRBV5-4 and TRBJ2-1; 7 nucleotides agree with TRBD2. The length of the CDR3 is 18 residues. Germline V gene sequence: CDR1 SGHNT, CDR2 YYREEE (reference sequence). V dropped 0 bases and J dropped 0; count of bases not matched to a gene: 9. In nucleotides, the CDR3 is TGTGCCAGCAGCTTGGCCCTTGGGCGGGGGAGCTCCTACAATGAGCAGTTCTTC. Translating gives CASSLALGRGSSYNEQFF.

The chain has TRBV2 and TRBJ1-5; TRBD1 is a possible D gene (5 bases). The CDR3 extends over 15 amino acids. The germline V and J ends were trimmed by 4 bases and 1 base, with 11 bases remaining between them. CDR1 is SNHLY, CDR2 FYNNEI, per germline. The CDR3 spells CASSALQESNQPQHF. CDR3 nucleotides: TGTGCCAGCAGTGCTTTACAGGAGAGCAATCAGCCCCAGCATTTT.

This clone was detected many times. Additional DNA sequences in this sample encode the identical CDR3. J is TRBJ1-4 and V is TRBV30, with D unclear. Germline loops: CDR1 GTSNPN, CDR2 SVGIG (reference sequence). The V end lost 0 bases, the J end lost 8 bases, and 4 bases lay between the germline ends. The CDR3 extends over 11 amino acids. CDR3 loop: CAWSVQEKLFF. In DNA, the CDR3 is TGTGCCTGGAGTGTACAAGAAAAACTGTTTTTT.

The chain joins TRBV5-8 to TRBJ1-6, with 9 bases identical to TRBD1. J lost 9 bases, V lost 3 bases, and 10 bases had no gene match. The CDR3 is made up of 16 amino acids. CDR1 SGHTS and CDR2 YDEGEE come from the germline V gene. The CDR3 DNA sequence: TGTGCCAGCAGCTGGGTATTCGGGACAGGGTTTTCACCCCTCCACTTT. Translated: CASSWVFGTGFSPLHF.

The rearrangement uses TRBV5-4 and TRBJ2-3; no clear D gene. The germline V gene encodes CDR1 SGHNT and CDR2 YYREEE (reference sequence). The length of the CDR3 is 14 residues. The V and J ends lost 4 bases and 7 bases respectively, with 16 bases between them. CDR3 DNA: TGTGCCAGCAGCCGCGAGGCTAGTGCAAATACGCAGTATTTT. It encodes CASSREASANTQYF.

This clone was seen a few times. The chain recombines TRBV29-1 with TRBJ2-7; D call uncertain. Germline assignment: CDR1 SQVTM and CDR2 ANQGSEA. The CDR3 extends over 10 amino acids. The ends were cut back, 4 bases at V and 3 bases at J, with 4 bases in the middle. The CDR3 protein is CSVVGYEQYF. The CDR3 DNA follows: TGCAGCGTTGTCGGCTACGAGCAGTACTTC.

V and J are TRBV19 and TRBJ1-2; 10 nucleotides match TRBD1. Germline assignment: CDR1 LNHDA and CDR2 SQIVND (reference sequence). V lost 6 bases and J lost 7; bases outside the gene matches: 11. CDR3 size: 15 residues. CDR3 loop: CASRPGQGRFSGYTF. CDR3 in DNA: TGTGCCAGTAGACCGGGACAGGGGCGATTTAGTGGCTACACCTTC.

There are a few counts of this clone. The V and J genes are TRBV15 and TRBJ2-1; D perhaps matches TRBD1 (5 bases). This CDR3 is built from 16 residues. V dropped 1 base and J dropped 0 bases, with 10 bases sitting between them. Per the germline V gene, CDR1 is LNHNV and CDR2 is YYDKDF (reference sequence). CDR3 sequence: CATSRGQSSSYNEQFF. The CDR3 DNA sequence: TGTGCCACCAGCAGAGGACAGTCGAGCTCCTACAATGAGCAGTTCTTC.

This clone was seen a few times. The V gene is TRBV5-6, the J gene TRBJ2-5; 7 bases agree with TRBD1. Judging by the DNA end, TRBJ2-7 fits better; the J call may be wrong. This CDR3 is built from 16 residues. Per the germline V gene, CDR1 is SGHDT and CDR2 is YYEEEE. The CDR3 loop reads CASSDQGVPSSYEQYF. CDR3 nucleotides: TGTGCCAGCAGTGACCAGGGGGTCCCCAGCTCCTACGAGCAGTACTTC.

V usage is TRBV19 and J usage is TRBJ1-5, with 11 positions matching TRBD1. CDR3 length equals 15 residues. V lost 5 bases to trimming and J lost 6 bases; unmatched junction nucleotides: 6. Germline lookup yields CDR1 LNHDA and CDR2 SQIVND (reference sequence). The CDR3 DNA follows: TGTGCCAGTAGTTTAGGACAGGGGGCTGTTCAGCCCCAGCATTTT. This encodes CASSLGQGAVQPQHF.

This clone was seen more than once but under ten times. CDR3: CASSATGTGNQPQHF. CDR3 sequence (DNA): TGTGCCAGCAGTGCCACCGGGACAGGGAATCAGCCCCAGCATTTT. This sequence joins TRBV6-1 and TRBJ1-5; 9 nucleotides agree with TRBD1. This CDR3 region has 15 residues. Germline trimming cut 4 bases from V and 4 bases from J; bases unmatched to any gene: 5. From germline, CDR1 is MNHNS and CDR2 SASEGT.

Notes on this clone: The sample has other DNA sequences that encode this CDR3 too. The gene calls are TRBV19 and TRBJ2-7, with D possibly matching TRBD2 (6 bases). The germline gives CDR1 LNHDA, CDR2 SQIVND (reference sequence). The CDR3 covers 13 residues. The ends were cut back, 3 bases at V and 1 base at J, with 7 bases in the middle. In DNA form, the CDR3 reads TGTGCCAGTAGTATCGGGGGATCCTACGAGCAGTACTTC. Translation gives CASSIGGSYEQYF.

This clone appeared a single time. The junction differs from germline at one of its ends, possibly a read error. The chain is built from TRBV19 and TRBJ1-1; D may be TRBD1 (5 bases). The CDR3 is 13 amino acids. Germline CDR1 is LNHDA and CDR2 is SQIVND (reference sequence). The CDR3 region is CASSMGGNPEAFF. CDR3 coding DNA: TGTGCCAGTAGTATGGGGGGGAACCCTGAAGCTTTCTTT. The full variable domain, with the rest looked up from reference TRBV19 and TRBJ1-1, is DGGITQSPKYLFRKEGQNVTLSCEQNLNHDAMYWYRQDPGQGLRLIYYSQIVNDFQKGDIAEGYSVSREKKESFPLTVTSAQKNPTAFYLCASSMGGNPEAFFGQGTRLTVV.

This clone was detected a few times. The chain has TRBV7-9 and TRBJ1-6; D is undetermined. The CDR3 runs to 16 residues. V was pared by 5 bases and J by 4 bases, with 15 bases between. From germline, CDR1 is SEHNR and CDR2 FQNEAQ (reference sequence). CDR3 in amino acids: CASSQSGSSYNSPLHF. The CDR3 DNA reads TGTGCCAGCAGCCAAAGCGGGTCTTCGTATAATTCACCCCTCCACTTT.

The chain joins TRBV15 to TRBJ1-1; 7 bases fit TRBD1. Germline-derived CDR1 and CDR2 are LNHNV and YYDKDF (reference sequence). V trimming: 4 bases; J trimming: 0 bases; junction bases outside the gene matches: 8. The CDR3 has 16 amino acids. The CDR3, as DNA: TGTGCCACCAGCAAGACTCGGACAGGAATGAACACTGAAGCTTTCTTT. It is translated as CATSKTRTGMNTEAFF.

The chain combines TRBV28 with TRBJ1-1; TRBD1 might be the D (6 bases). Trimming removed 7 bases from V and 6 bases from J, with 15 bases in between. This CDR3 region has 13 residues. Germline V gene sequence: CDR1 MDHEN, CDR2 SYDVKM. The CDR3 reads CASKVDSPPEAFF. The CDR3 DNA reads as TGTGCCAGCAAGGTGGACAGCCCGCCTGAAGCTTTCTTT.